The 26 T cell receptor beta chains given below trace back to one sample, sequenced in a study of control samples from healthy donors and cancer patients. Profiling relied on immunoSEQ multiplex PCR, and the TCRdb table lists in-frame clones only, not all of them. The table includes tens of thousands of clones, under 95% detected once. The specimen was PBMCs. The receptor set was obtained from a man aged 35 to 55 with colorectal cancer.

The chain carries TRBV7-9 and TRBJ1-6; the D gene is possibly TRBD1 (5 bases). V gave up 5 bases and J gave up 4 bases, with 15 bases separating them. Germline lookup yields CDR1 SEHNR and CDR2 FQNEAQ (reference sequence). The CDR3 is 16 amino acids. As DNA, the CDR3 is TGTGCCAGCAGCCCCGGGGACGGCGAGTATAATTCACCCCTCCACTTT. Protein product: CASSPGDGEYNSPLHF.

J is TRBJ2-7 and V is TRBV19; TRBD2 is a possible D gene (6 bases). Germline loops: CDR1 LNHDA, CDR2 SQIVND (reference sequence). The CDR3 has 15 amino acids. The V and J ends lost 3 bases and 1 base respectively, with 13 bases between them. The CDR3 reads CASSMPGLQSYEQYF. The DNA for the CDR3 is TGTGCCAGTAGTATGCCGGGACTGCAGTCCTACGAGCAGTACTTC.

This clone came up once. The J gene is TRBJ1-1, the V gene TRBV2; 8 bases line up with TRBD1. The CDR3 length is 14 residues. Unmatched junction bases numbered 8, after V lost 3 bases and J lost 8 bases. Germline CDR1 reads SNHLY; CDR2 reads FYNNEI. The CDR3 loop is CASSDLMGQAEAFF. In nucleotides, the CDR3 is TGTGCCAGCAGTGATTTGATGGGACAGGCAGAAGCTTTCTTT.

J is TRBJ2-5 and V is TRBV6-6; the D is unclear. Germline assignment: CDR1 MNHNY and CDR2 SVGAGI (reference sequence). The CDR3 spans 14 residues. Trimming left V 2 bases short and J 1 base short, with 8 bases between. The CDR3 region has the DNA TGTGCCAGCAGTTACCAAAGCAGCCAAGAGACCCAGTACTTC. It translates to CASSYQSSQETQYF.

Written as DNA, the CDR3 is TGTGCCAGCAGCCAAGAGTTATACAGGGAAGATGAAAAACTGTTTTTT. Residues: CASSQELYREDEKLFF. The rearrangement uses TRBV3-1 (or the pseudogene TRBV3-2) and TRBJ1-4, with D perhaps TRBD1 (6 bases). The CDR3 extends over 16 amino acids. Trimming took off 0 bases at V and 6 bases at J, with 14 bases between the two ends. The germline gives CDR1 LGHDT, CDR2 YNNKEL (reference sequence).

V usage is TRBV5-3 and J usage is TRBJ1-5; D remains unclear. TRBV5-3 is designated an ORF whose function remains uncertain. Trimming took 1 base from V and 0 from J, leaving 5 bases between them. The CDR3 spans 14 residues. The CDR3 DNA sequence: TGTGCCAGAAGCTTGTTACCTAGCAATCAGCCCCAGCATTTT. This sequence encodes CARSLLPSNQPQHF.

This chain connects TRBV11-3 to TRBJ2-1, with D perhaps assigned TRBD1 or TRBD2 (5 bases each). V shed 5 bases and J shed 0 bases, with 11 bases lying between them. Germline lookup yields CDR1 SGHNT and CDR2 YENEEA. The length of the CDR3 is 15 residues. CDR3 sequence reads: CASSPGLSSYNEQFF. The CDR3, as DNA: TGTGCCAGCAGCCCGGGGCTGAGCTCCTACAATGAGCAGTTCTTC.

In this sample, this clone turned up once. The chain links TRBV13 to TRBJ2-1; 9 bases are shared with TRBD1. Looked up from germline, CDR1 is PRHDT and CDR2 is FYEKMQ (reference sequence). This CDR3 spans 15 amino acids. The V gene end was trimmed by 4 bases and the J gene end by 2 bases; junction bases not matched to a gene: 3. In DNA form, the CDR3 reads TGTGCCAGCAGCTCAAGGACAGGGGCCTACAATGAGCAGTTCTTC. It specifies CASSSRTGAYNEQFF.

The chain joins TRBV10-3 to TRBJ2-5, with TRBD2 matching 10 bases. V lost 3 bases and J lost 5; bases outside the gene matches: 3. Germline V gives CDR1 ENHRY, CDR2 SYGVKD. CDR3 length: 14 amino acids. As DNA, the CDR3 is TGTGCCATCAGTGACGGGACTAGCGCCGAGACCCAGTACTTC. It yields the protein CAISDGTSAETQYF.

The sample holds one count of this clone. Here the CDR3 DNA reads TGTGCCAGCAGCCATGGACAGGGGGCCACCTACGAGCAGTACTTC. Protein product: CASSHGQGATYEQYF. The genes are TRBV3-1 (or the pseudogene TRBV3-2) and TRBJ2-7; 11 bases are a match to TRBD1. The germline CDR1 and CDR2 sequences are LGHDT and YNNKEL (reference sequence). Trimming cost V 3 bases and J 2 bases; bases outside gene matches: 3. The CDR3 has 15 amino acids.

This clone appeared once. The rearrangement links TRBV5-1 to TRBJ2-2, with D possibly matching TRBD2 (5 bases). CDR1 is SGHRS and CDR2 is YFSETQ in the germline V gene. The CDR3 is made up of 12 amino acids. Trimming pared 5 bases from V and 6 bases from J, leaving 8 bases between. The CDR3 reads CASRPGAGELFF. DNA for the CDR3: TGCGCCAGCAGGCCCGGGGCCGGGGAGCTGTTTTTT.

This chain links TRBV19 with TRBJ2-7; 7 bases match TRBD1. V dropped 4 bases and J dropped 1; count of bases not matched to a gene: 13. The CDR3 spans 17 residues. Germline assignment: CDR1 LNHDA and CDR2 SQIVND (reference sequence). CDR3 bases: TGTGCCAGTAGTACAGACACCGGGACAGCAAATTCCTACGAGCAGTACTTC. Encoded protein: CASSTDTGTANSYEQYF.

This clone was seen once. CDR3 sequence (DNA): TGCAGCGTTGGGGACATAAGAGGTGAAAAACTGTTTTTT. Protein sequence: CSVGDIRGEKLFF. The chain carries TRBV29-1 and TRBJ1-4, with a possible D match to TRBD1 (6 bases). CDR3 length equals 13 residues. CDR1 is SQVTM and CDR2 is ANQGSEA in the germline V gene. V was cut by 4 bases and J by 7 bases, with 13 bases left in between.

This rearrangement joins TRBV7-9 to TRBJ2-1, with 9 bases matching TRBD1. This CDR3 is 15 amino acids long. The V segment lost 3 bases and the J segment 8 bases; nucleotides outside the gene matches: 8. CDR1 is SEHNR and CDR2 is FQNEAQ in the germline V gene (reference sequence). The CDR3 DNA sequence: TGTGCCAGCAGCTTTCCGGGACAGGGTGGGCATGAGCAGTTCTTC. Translated, it gives CASSFPGQGGHEQFF.

This chain links TRBV18 with TRBJ1-5; D remains unclear. This CDR3 comprises 13 residues. CDR1 is KGHSH and CDR2 is LQKENI in the germline V gene. V dropped 4 bases and J dropped 5 bases, with 9 bases sitting between them. The CDR3 region is CASSRFQDQPQHF. The CDR3 DNA follows: TGTGCCAGCTCACGATTCCAGGATCAGCCCCAGCATTTT.

The V call is TRBV7-8, the J call TRBJ2-2; D is ambiguous. V was pared by 6 bases and J by 3 bases, with 11 bases between. CDR1 is SGHVS, CDR2 FQNEAQ, per germline. The CDR3 length is 14 residues. CDR3 sequence: CASSWGRDTGELFF. The CDR3 bases are TGTGCCAGCAGTTGGGGTAGAGACACCGGGGAGCTGTTTTTT.

The J gene is TRBJ2-5, the V gene TRBV5-8; 10 bases match TRBD1. This CDR3 has 15 residues. Germline trimming cut 5 bases from V and 4 bases from J; bases unmatched to any gene: 8. The germline V gene encodes CDR1 SGHTS and CDR2 YDEGEE. This CDR3 is CASRAGTGAAETQYF. The CDR3 DNA follows: TGTGCCAGCAGGGCCGGGACAGGGGCAGCAGAGACCCAGTACTTC.

V gene TRBV5-1 combines with J gene TRBJ2-5, with D perhaps matching TRBD1 (6 bases). Trimming cost V 4 bases and J 4 bases, with 20 bases left between them. The CDR3 is 16 residues long. Germline lookup yields CDR1 SGHRS and CDR2 YFSETQ. CDR3 residues: CASSPGGRTGSETQYF. CDR3 nucleotide sequence: TGCGCCAGCAGCCCCGGCGGCCGTACAGGGTCAGAGACCCAGTACTTC.

This clone was seen only once. The chain recombines TRBV7-8 with TRBJ2-5; D remains ambiguous. The length of the CDR3 is 11 residues. In germline, CDR1 is SGHVS, CDR2 FQNEAQ. Trimming cost V 6 bases and J 2 bases, with 4 bases left between them. CDR3 amino acids: CASSLQETQYF. The CDR3 bases are TGTGCCAGCAGTCTGCAAGAGACCCAGTACTTC.

The V and J genes are TRBV4-3 and TRBJ2-1, with D tentatively TRBD1 (6 bases). CDR1 and CDR2 (germline): LGHNA, YSLEER. The CDR3 sequence is 14 residues long. V was clipped by 4 bases and J by 5 bases, with 12 bases between them. The DNA of the CDR3 is TGCGCCAGCAGCCGAGGGGGAACTAACAATGAGCAGTTCTTC. Amino acid sequence: CASSRGGTNNEQFF.

This chain joins TRBV7-3 and TRBJ1-1, with 12 bases that match TRBD1. Germline V gives CDR1 SGHTA, CDR2 FQGTGA. V was clipped by 2 bases and J by 0 bases; unmatched bases: 4. The CDR3 has 17 amino acids. CDR3 sequence: CASSLLGQGAMNTEAFF. The DNA for the CDR3 is TGTGCCAGCAGCTTATTGGGACAGGGGGCGATGAACACTGAAGCTTTCTTT.

This clone was seen a single time. V usage is TRBV23-1 and J usage is TRBJ2-1, with a weak D call TRBD1 (7 bases). TRBV23-1 is an ORF; its function is uncertain. The V gene lost 2 bases and the J gene lost 3 bases, with 17 bases spanning the gap. The CDR3 has 17 amino acids. The CDR3 here is CASSQTGDREDYNEQFF. The CDR3 DNA reads TGCGCCAGCAGTCAAACGGGAGACAGGGAAGACTACAATGAGCAGTTCTTC.

This chain uses TRBV11-3 with TRBJ2-2, with 9 bases identical to TRBD1. The CDR3 consists of 18 residues. From germline, CDR1 is SGHNT and CDR2 YENEEA. J gave up 6 bases and V 1 base, and 12 bases lay outside the gene matches. The CDR3 bases are TGTGCCAGCAGCTTAGTGGGGTCCCGGGACAGGGTCTCCGGGGAGCTGTTTTTT. Its protein product is CASSLVGSRDRVSGELFF.

The chain joins TRBV7-3 to TRBJ2-2; perhaps TRBD2 as D (6 bases). CDR1 and CDR2 (germline): SGHTA, FQGTGA. The V end lost 4 bases, the J end lost 5 bases, and 11 bases lay between the germline ends. The CDR3 runs 14 residues. The CDR3 spells CASSSMSGTGELFF. In DNA, the CDR3 is TGTGCCAGCAGCTCAATGAGCGGGACCGGGGAGCTGTTTTTT.

V usage is TRBV29-1 and J usage is TRBJ2-5, with 9 bases matching TRBD2. With V trimmed by 6 bases and J by 1 base, 3 bases remained unmatched. CDR3 length: 13 residues. The germline CDR1 and CDR2 sequences are SQVTM and ANQGSEA. CDR3 sequence: CSVETSGQETQYF. The CDR3 DNA sequence: TGCAGCGTGGAGACTAGCGGCCAAGAGACCCAGTACTTC.

The chain combines TRBV13 with TRBJ2-7, with D hard to call. From germline, CDR1 is PRHDT and CDR2 FYEKMQ (reference sequence). There are 9 residues in the CDR3. Trimming stripped 4 bases from V and 5 bases from J, with 0 bases between. Here the CDR3 DNA reads TGTGCCAGCAGCTACGAGCAGTACTTC. This gives the protein CASSYEQYF.